Shown below are 22 T cell receptor beta chains from a single sample sequenced in a study of identical twins. TCRdb reanalysed the 5' RACE reads using MiXCR and keeps one entry per CDR3 protein. The sample yields around 340,000 distinct CDR3 sequences, roughly an eighth seen once. A further study also used this sample, focusing on yellow fever vaccine responses in identical twins.

Sequenced input: CD8+ T cells sorted from blood. Every receptor here comes from a young woman in good health.

The table lists this clonotype with a few counts. The CDR3 nucleotides are TGTGCCAGCAGCTTCGGTGGGGTTCGAGAGACCCAGTACTTC. The encoded protein is CASSFGGVRETQYF. The chain employs TRBV7-9 and TRBJ2-5; D not resolved. Per the germline V gene, CDR1 is SEHNR and CDR2 is FQNEAQ (reference sequence). The CDR3 has 14 residues. The V gene lost 3 bases and the J gene lost 4 bases, with 12 bases spanning the gap.

The CDR3 sequence: CASSRIGRNEQFF. The CDR3 DNA follows: TGTGCCAGCAGCCGTATAGGGAGGAATGAGCAGTTCTTC. V is TRBV7-9 and J is TRBJ2-1, with D possibly matching TRBD2 (6 bases). Trimming took 5 bases from V and 7 from J, leaving 12 bases between them. The CDR3 has 13 residues. CDR1 is SEHNR and CDR2 is FQNEAQ in the germline V gene (reference sequence).

A few counts support this clonotype. J is TRBJ2-1 and V is TRBV7-9; D ambiguous. The germline V gene encodes CDR1 SEHNR and CDR2 FQNEAQ (reference sequence). The CDR3 is 16 residues long. V gave up 5 bases and J gave up 3 bases, with 17 bases separating them. The CDR3 reads CASSPPLGNYYNEQFF. The CDR3 coding sequence is TGTGCCAGCAGCCCGCCATTAGGGAACTACTACAATGAGCAGTTCTTC.

In this sample, this clonotype turned up many times. The chain combines TRBV5-1 with TRBJ2-1; possible D gene TRBD1, 5 bases. Trimming shortened V by 0 bases and J by 5 bases, and 12 bases separated the two germline ends. CDR1 is SGHRS and CDR2 is YFSETQ in the germline V gene. The CDR3 consists of 15 residues. This CDR3 reads CASSLVTANNNEQFF. The CDR3 region has the DNA TGCGCCAGCAGCTTGGTGACAGCGAATAACAATGAGCAGTTCTTC.

This sequence joins TRBV29-1 and TRBJ2-3; 7 nucleotides match TRBD2. The germline V gene encodes CDR1 SQVTM and CDR2 ANQGSEA. V was clipped by 0 bases and J by 7 bases; unmatched bases: 16. The CDR3 sequence is 17 residues long. The CDR3, as DNA: TGCAGCGTTGAAGACCCCCAACTCCGGGAGGCACGACATACGCAGTATTTT. Its translation: CSVEDPQLREARHTQYF.

The chain uses TRBV2 and TRBJ2-7; the D gene is possibly TRBD1 (6 bases). Trimming shortened V by 2 bases and J by 0 bases, and 11 bases separated the two germline ends. This CDR3 has 15 residues. CDR1 is SNHLY and CDR2 is FYNNEI in the germline V gene. The CDR3 DNA sequence: TGTGCCAGCAGTGAATTAACAGGGAGCTCCTACGAGCAGTACGTC. Encoded protein: CASSELTGSSYEQYV.

The V call is TRBV5-6, the J call TRBJ1-3, with D possibly TRBD1 on 6 matching bases. CDR3 length: 15 amino acids. Germline lookup yields CDR1 SGHDT and CDR2 YYEEEE. V lost 4 bases to trimming and J lost 4 bases, with 15 bases between them. Here the CDR3 reads CASSSWGGSGNTIYF. CDR3 coding DNA: TGTGCCAGCAGCAGTTGGGGGGGCAGCGGAAACACCATATATTTT.

This clonotype has just a few counts. The chain employs TRBV28 and TRBJ2-1; TRBD1 aligns across 7 bases. V dropped 6 bases and J dropped 2; count of bases not matched to a gene: 7. The CDR3 extends over 15 amino acids. Germline loops: CDR1 MDHEN, CDR2 SYDVKM. The DNA for the CDR3 is TGTGCCAGCAGAAGGACAGGAAACGCCTACAATGAGCAGTTCTTC. It encodes CASRRTGNAYNEQFF.

This clonotype was found a few times. This chain connects TRBV20-1 to TRBJ1-5; D perhaps matches TRBD1 (5 bases). Germline lookup yields CDR1 DFQATT and CDR2 SNEGSKA (reference sequence). This CDR3 has 14 residues. Trimming pared 7 bases from V and 3 bases from J, leaving 16 bases between. For the CDR3, the DNA is TGCAGTGGCACACGGGACCCCTCCAATCAGCCCCAGCATTTT. Its protein is CSGTRDPSNQPQHF.

This clonotype was seen a few times. The V and J genes are TRBV7-9 and TRBJ2-2; no clear D. Germline CDR1 reads SEHNR; CDR2 reads FQNEAQ (reference sequence). The V end lost 3 bases, the J end lost 0 bases, and 8 bases lay between the germline ends. The CDR3 spans 15 residues. CDR3: CASSFSETNTGELFF. CDR3 sequence (DNA): TGTGCCAGCAGCTTTTCTGAGACGAACACCGGGGAGCTGTTTTTT. The full variable domain, completed using reference TRBV7-9 and TRBJ2-2, is DTGVSQNPRHKITKRGQNVTFRCDPISEHNRLYWYRQTLGQGPEFLTYFQNEAQLEKSRLLSDRFSAERPKGSFSTLEIQRTEQGDSAMYLCASSFSETNTGELFFGEGSRLTVL.

V is TRBV27 and J is TRBJ1-4; D call uncertain. CDR1 and CDR2 (germline): MNHEY, SMNVEV (reference sequence). Trimming removed 2 bases from V and 14 bases from J, with 24 bases in between. There are 16 residues in the CDR3. CDR3 in amino acids: CASSLGPGPQGLGLFF. CDR3 DNA sequence: TGTGCCAGCAGTTTAGGGCCAGGCCCCCAAGGACTGGGGCTGTTTTTT.

This clonotype was picked up a small number of times. The J gene is TRBJ2-6, the V gene TRBV24-1; D gene ambiguous. The germline V and J ends were trimmed by 3 bases and 3 bases, with 5 bases remaining between them. CDR3 length: 14 residues. CDR1 and CDR2 from the germline V gene are KGHDR and SFDVKD. The CDR3 loop is CATSDNGGANVLTF. The CDR3 DNA follows: TGTGCCACCAGTGATAATGGTGGGGCCAACGTCCTGACTTTC.

This clonotype was counted between two and nine times. The rearrangement links TRBV27 to TRBJ2-5; tentatively, D is TRBD1 or TRBD2 (5 bases each). CDR3 size: 13 residues. The V end was cut by 6 bases, the J end by 5 bases, with 13 bases between. Germline V gene sequence: CDR1 MNHEY, CDR2 SMNVEV (reference sequence). In DNA form, the CDR3 reads TGTGCCAGCAGCCAATGGGGGTACGAGACCCAGTACTTC. This translates into CASSQWGYETQYF.

This clonotype appeared a few times. Since a much larger clone is just one base distant, this may be a read error. The chain combines TRBV20-1 with TRBJ2-1, with a possible D match to TRBD1 (5 bases). Germline-derived CDR1 and CDR2 are DFQATT and SNEGSKA (reference sequence). CDR3 length: 11 residues. V gave up 5 bases and J gave up 6 bases, with 8 bases separating them. The CDR3 here is CSAQRGNEQFF. The CDR3 nucleotides are TGCAGTGCTCAAAGGGGCAATGAGCAGTTCTTC.

The chain couples TRBV7-8 to TRBJ2-7, with TRBD2 identical over 10 bases. Germline V gene lookup returns CDR1 SGHVS and CDR2 FQNEAQ. Trimming at V came to 4 bases and at J to 3 bases, leaving 6 bases not matched to a gene. The length of the CDR3 is 15 residues. The CDR3 coding sequence is TGTGCCAGCAGCTATGCTAGCGGGAGTCACTACGAGCAGTACTTC. Encoded protein: CASSYASGSHYEQYF.

The sample holds many counts of this clonotype. The V and J genes are TRBV13 and TRBJ1-1; no firm D call. Germline V gene data show CDR1 as PRHDT and CDR2 as FYEKMQ (reference sequence). This CDR3 has 14 amino acids. V was cut by 1 base and J by 1 base, with 7 bases left in between. CDR3 nucleotide sequence: TGTGCCAGCAGCTTAGTTGCAGGGAACACTGAAGCTTTCTTT. It specifies CASSLVAGNTEAFF.

Note on this clonotype: Possible read error: a much larger clone is one base away. CDR3 nucleotides: TGTGCCAGCAGTGAGTTCTACGAGCAGTACGTC. Amino acid sequence: CASSEFYEQYV. The rearrangement uses TRBV6-1 and TRBJ2-7; D ambiguous. V lost 3 bases and J lost 3, with 3 bases in between. Germline CDR1 is MNHNS and CDR2 is SASEGT. This CDR3 is built from 11 residues.

In its sample, this clonotype was seen a few times. Sequence at one end of the junction differs from germline and may be a read error. This chain uses TRBV27 with TRBJ2-7; 13 nucleotides match TRBD2. This CDR3 region has 19 residues. Per germline, CDR1 MNHEY and CDR2 SMNVEV (reference sequence). The CDR3 loop is CASSKLSWTSGREPYEQYF. In DNA form, the CDR3 reads TGTGCCAGCAGTAAACTCTCGTGGACTAGCGGGAGAGAACCCTATGAGCAGTACTTC.

The chain joins TRBV6-1 to TRBJ1-5; no definite D call. The V and J ends lost 2 bases and 0 bases respectively, with 8 bases between them. The CDR3 is 15 residues long. Per the germline V gene, CDR1 is MNHNS and CDR2 is SASEGT. CDR3 region: CASSESPGSNQPQHF. The DNA of the CDR3 is TGTGCCAGCAGTGAAAGTCCGGGTAGCAATCAGCCCCAGCATTTT.

This clonotype was seen many times. The chain joins TRBV6-4 to TRBJ2-3; 7 bases map to TRBD2. This CDR3 is 16 amino acids long. Germline V CDR1 and CDR2: MRHNA, SNTAGT. The junction had 5 bases not matched to a gene; V was cut back by 0 bases and J by 2 bases. CDR3 DNA: TGTGCCAGCAGTGACTCGGCTAGCGGACCCACAGATACGCAGTATTTT. Its translation: CASSDSASGPTDTQYF.

This clonotype has a handful of counts. The conserved final phenylalanine or tryptophan is absent from the CDR3, which likely points to a read error. The rearrangement uses TRBV4-1 and TRBJ1-1; 7 nucleotides agree with TRBD1. From germline, CDR1 is MGHRA and CDR2 YSYEKL. J gave up 1 base and V 4 bases, and 6 bases lay outside the gene matches. CDR3 size: 15 residues. The DNA of the CDR3 is TGCGCCAGCAGCCCGATCACAGGGGAGAACACTGAAGCTTTCTCT. Protein sequence: CASSPITGENTEAFS.

This chain joins TRBV7-9 and TRBJ1-2; TRBD1 matches 9 bases. The CDR3 has 15 residues. J was trimmed by 4 bases and V by 5 bases; bases with no gene match: 8. The germline CDR1 and CDR2 sequences are SEHNR and FQNEAQ (reference sequence). CDR3 region: CASSQGTGNPYGYTF. The CDR3 bases are TGTGCCAGCAGCCAAGGGACAGGGAACCCCTATGGCTACACCTTC.